A single T cell receptor (beta chain) is shown here with its context. These data are taken from a study of cytomegalovirus exposure and HLA in healthy donors. The PCR contained 60 Vbeta and 13 Jbeta primers. Sequencing used immunoSEQ multiplex PCR; TCRdb keeps in-frame clones, though not all of them. The sample holds 40,000 or so clones. Trimming left V 1 base short and J 7 bases short, with 20 bases between. The CDR3 loop spans 16 amino acids. Germline V gene sequence: CDR1 SGHVS, CDR2 FNYEAQ. The sequenced material came from PBMCs. The chain couples TRBV7-6 to TRBJ2-7, with TRBD2 as a possible D gene (6 bases). This receptor was identified in a woman aged 25 to 39 in good health and CMV-seropositive. CDR3 protein: CASSLGMWGDPGEQYF. The CDR3 DNA follows: TGTGCCAGCAGCTTAGGGATGTGGGGGGACCCGGGGGAGCAGTACTTC. Full variable domain (outside the CDR3, taken from reference TRBV7-6 and TRBJ2-7): GAGVSQSPRYKVTKRGQDVALRCDPISGHVSLYWYRQALGQGPEFLTYFNYEAQQDKSGLPNDRFSAERPEGSISTLTIQRTEQRDSAMYRCASSLGMWGDPGEQYFGPGTRLTVT.